Reported below is one T cell receptor beta chain. Its antigen is currently unknown. Naive CD4+ cells were CD45RA-selected; the remaining cells were memory. This record belongs to a study of shared clonotypes between healthy human individuals. Study overall: A donor's plate count was three for CD4 naive and three for CD4 memory; CD8 naive had two and CD8 memory one.

Whole-study results and caveats: Lower generation probabilities were found for non-shared clonotypes than for those shared by all four donors.

The repertoire was sequenced with immunoSEQ multiplex PCR; TCRdb's copy has only in-frame clones and lacks some. The sample has about 1,500,000 clones; roughly 96% are singletons. The V segment lost 5 bases and the J segment 0 bases; nucleotides outside the gene matches: 9. Germline-derived CDR1 and CDR2 are LNHDA and SQIVND (reference sequence). The CDR3 is 17 amino acids. V and J are TRBV19 and TRBJ1-5; 8 nucleotides line up with TRBD1. The sequence was obtained from a man aged 25-40 years in good health. Material for sequencing was naive CD4+ T cells sorted from blood. As for subset: CD45RA+ positively selected. This CDR3 is CASSVRGQGSSNQPQHF. CDR3 nucleotide sequence: TGTGCCAGTAGTGTTCGTGGACAGGGTAGTAGCAATCAGCCCCAGCATTTT.